Below, 10 T cell receptor beta chains from the same sample are listed, as sequenced in a study of identical twins. TCRdb independently ran MiXCR on the 5' RACE reads; one entry per CDR3 protein. The table shows hundreds of thousands of distinct CDR3 sequences, with approximately 9% occurring only once. In addition, the sample was reused for a study of yellow fever vaccine responses in identical twins.

Input material: PBMCs. All receptors derive from a woman aged 18-29 years in good health.

The rearrangement uses TRBV20-1 and TRBJ2-2, with 7 bases lining up with TRBD2. The CDR3 runs to 15 residues. Germline loops: CDR1 DFQATT, CDR2 SNEGSKA (reference sequence). The V segment lost 3 bases and the J segment 6 bases; nucleotides outside the gene matches: 10. CDR3 amino acids: CSASRAGARSGELFF. The CDR3 coding sequence is TGCAGTGCTAGTCGGGCGGGAGCGAGGTCCGGGGAGCTGTTTTTT.

Here the CDR3 DNA reads TGTGCCAGCAGTGTCTCTAGCGGGGACAAAAACATTCAGTACTTC. Translation gives CASSVSSGDKNIQYF. This chain links TRBV2 with TRBJ2-4; TRBD2 aligns across 9 bases. The J segment lost 3 bases and the V segment lost 4 bases, leaving 4 bases of the junction unmatched. Germline CDR1 and CDR2: SNHLY and FYNNEI. The CDR3 contains 15 residues.

V is TRBV29-1 and J is TRBJ2-7; 8 bases align to TRBD1. V lost 5 bases to trimming and J lost 0 bases; unmatched junction nucleotides: 3. The CDR3 runs to 13 residues. In germline, CDR1 is SQVTM, CDR2 ANQGSEA. This CDR3 reads CSVQGASSYEQYF. CDR3 sequence (DNA): TGCAGCGTTCAGGGGGCAAGCTCCTACGAGCAGTACTTC.

This clonotype was counted only a few times. The V call is TRBV20-1, the J call TRBJ2-1, with 9 positions matching TRBD2. This CDR3 is 12 amino acids long. Unmatched junction bases numbered 5, after V lost 5 bases and J lost 9 bases. Germline lookup yields CDR1 DFQATT and CDR2 SNEGSKA (reference sequence). The chain's CDR3 is CSAPREGAEQFF. The CDR3 DNA reads as TGCAGTGCTCCGCGGGAGGGGGCTGAGCAGTTCTTC.

In this sample, this clonotype turned up a few times. The chain is built from TRBV7-2 and TRBJ2-7; the D is unclear. V was cut by 5 bases and J by 12 bases, with 17 bases left in between. The CDR3 is 12 amino acids. Per germline, CDR1 SGHTA and CDR2 FQGNSA. The CDR3 nucleotides are TGTGCCAGCAGCCCTTCTTTGGGCGAGGCGTACTTC. It is translated as CASSPSLGEAYF.

The table lists this clonotype with a few counts. The rearrangement links TRBV9 to TRBJ2-7; D might be TRBD1 (6 bases). Deletions cut 0 bases from V and 2 bases from J, with 12 bases between. The germline V gene encodes CDR1 SGDLS and CDR2 YYNGEE. The CDR3 runs to 15 residues. CDR3 sequence reads: CASSVEVGATYEQYF. CDR3 in DNA: TGTGCCAGCAGCGTAGAGGTGGGGGCGACCTACGAGCAGTACTTC.

This clonotype was seen ten or more times. V usage is TRBV25-1 and J usage is TRBJ2-7, with TRBD2 as a possible D gene (5 bases). Trimming cost V 6 bases and J 6 bases, with 15 bases left between them. The germline V gene encodes CDR1 MGHDK and CDR2 SYGVNS. CDR3 length: 13 amino acids. This CDR3 reads CASSRRTLVEQYF. Written as DNA, the CDR3 is TGTGCCAGCAGCCGGCGGACTTTGGTCGAGCAGTACTTC.

There are a few counts of this clonotype. This chain joins TRBV20-1 and TRBJ1-3; unclear D gene. Trimming stripped 5 bases from V and 0 bases from J, with 11 bases between. CDR1 and CDR2 (germline): DFQATT, SNEGSKA (reference sequence). The CDR3 has 14 residues. CDR3 DNA: TGCAGTGCTCCAAGACCCGACTCTGGAAACACCATATATTTT. Amino acids: CSAPRPDSGNTIYF.

Many counts were recorded for this clonotype. The V and J genes are TRBV10-3 and TRBJ2-3; 8 positions match TRBD2. The CDR3 totals 15 residues. CDR1 is ENHRY, CDR2 SYGVKD, per germline. With V trimmed by 8 bases and J by 6 bases, 13 bases remained unmatched. The DNA of the CDR3 is TGTGCCATCGGAAACGGGGGGGCCCTCCGCGATACGCAGTATTTT. Amino acid sequence: CAIGNGGALRDTQYF.

This clonotype was counted a few times. The chain employs TRBV7-2 and TRBJ2-2, with D tentatively TRBD2 (7 bases). The germline CDR1 and CDR2 sequences are SGHTA and FQGNSA. The V end lost 8 bases, the J end lost 1 base, and 14 bases lay between the germline ends. This CDR3 is built from 15 residues. The CDR3 region has the DNA TGTGCCAGCGGCTGGGGGGGCAAGAACACCGGGGAGCTGTTTTTT. Residues: CASGWGGKNTGELFF.